What follows are 25 T cell receptor beta chains derived from one specimen sequenced in a study of OX40 agonist ivuxolimab in advanced cancers. Assay used: immunoSEQ multiplex PCR; TCRdb lists only in-frame clones, some missing. The sample has 70,000 to 85,000 clones; 85% to 95% are singletons. Sequencing used CD4+ or CD8+ T cells sorted from blood, obtained in a trial of the OX40 agonist ivuxolimab. The source is an adult with an advanced solid tumor such as melanoma, head and neck, liver or kidney cancer.

A single count supports this clone. V and J are TRBV7-3 and TRBJ1-1; TRBD1 is a possible D gene (5 bases). The CDR3 covers 13 residues. Germline CDR1 reads SGHTA; CDR2 reads FQGTGA. V was cut by 1 base and J by 8 bases, with 11 bases left in between. DNA for the CDR3: TGTGCCAGCAGCTTAAGAGGGGTTCCCGAAGCTTTCTTT. As protein: CASSLRGVPEAFF.

The chain carries TRBV5-4 and TRBJ2-3, with TRBD2 as a possible D gene (6 bases). V dropped 4 bases and J dropped 2 bases, with 11 bases sitting between them. From germline, CDR1 is SGHNT and CDR2 YYREEE (reference sequence). The CDR3 totals 14 residues. CDR3 protein: CASSPVAVTDTQYF. In DNA, the CDR3 is TGTGCCAGCAGCCCCGTAGCGGTCACAGATACGCAGTATTTT.

This clone appeared a few times. The V call is TRBV28, the J call TRBJ1-5; D unresolved. The V and J ends lost 7 bases and 0 bases respectively, with 4 bases between them. Germline V gene data show CDR1 as MDHEN and CDR2 as SYDVKM. This CDR3 is built from 12 residues. The CDR3 loop is CASTSSNQPQHF. The CDR3 region has the DNA TGTGCCAGCACCTCTAGCAATCAGCCCCAGCATTTT.

This clone was observed a few times. The chain joins TRBV7-9 to TRBJ1-1; D perhaps matches TRBD1 (5 bases). This CDR3 contains 12 residues. V shed 4 bases and J shed 5 bases, with 8 bases lying between them. Germline V gene sequence: CDR1 SEHNR, CDR2 FQNEAQ (reference sequence). This chain's CDR3 is CASSSRGTEAFF. The CDR3 coding sequence is TGTGCCAGCAGCTCTAGGGGTACTGAAGCTTTCTTT.

The chain employs TRBV28 and TRBJ2-7; D gene unclear. Per germline, CDR1 MDHEN and CDR2 SYDVKM. Trimming took 3 bases from V and 2 from J, leaving 5 bases between them. CDR3 length equals 12 residues. The CDR3 region has the DNA TGTGCCAGCAGTTTTGACACCTACGAGCAGTACTTC. It translates to CASSFDTYEQYF.

The chain employs TRBV28 and TRBJ2-7, with D unresolved. There are 12 residues in the CDR3. The germline V and J ends were trimmed by 7 bases and 3 bases, with 10 bases remaining between them. The V gene's germline CDR1 is MDHEN and CDR2 SYDVKM. This CDR3 is CASKRGGYEQYF. DNA for the CDR3: TGTGCCAGCAAACGTGGCGGCTACGAGCAGTACTTC.

V gene TRBV29-1 combines with J gene TRBJ2-2; the match to TRBD1 covers 7 bases. The CDR3 totals 15 residues. The ends lost 4 bases at V and 6 bases at J; junction bases unmatched: 11. Per the germline V gene, CDR1 is SQVTM and CDR2 is ANQGSEA. The CDR3 reads CSVGGRDRGSGELFF. The CDR3 region has the DNA TGCAGCGTTGGAGGCAGGGACAGAGGGTCCGGGGAGCTGTTTTTT.

The chain recombines TRBV28 with TRBJ1-4; possible D gene TRBD1, 6 bases. The CDR3 totals 14 residues. V was pared by 6 bases and J by 7 bases, with 15 bases between. Per the germline V gene, CDR1 is MDHEN and CDR2 is SYDVKM. For the CDR3, the DNA is TGTGCCAGCAGAACTACAGGGAAGGGTGAAAAACTGTTTTTT. It specifies CASRTTGKGEKLFF.

The V gene is TRBV7-2, the J gene TRBJ1-1; D call uncertain. Trimming took off 5 bases at V and 10 bases at J, with 17 bases between the two ends. Germline V gene lookup returns CDR1 SGHTA and CDR2 FQGNSA. There are 13 residues in the CDR3. The CDR3 sequence is CASSGIFGRGAFF. CDR3 bases: TGTGCCAGCAGCGGAATTTTCGGGAGAGGAGCTTTCTTT.

The chain joins TRBV6-6 to TRBJ2-7, with 8 nucleotides matching TRBD2. After removal of 0 bases from V and 7 bases from J, the junction contained 8 bases not matched to a gene. This CDR3 comprises 15 residues. The germline V gene encodes CDR1 MNHNY and CDR2 SVGAGI (reference sequence). CDR3 loop: CASSYSRGGLSEQYF. For the CDR3, the DNA is TGTGCCAGCAGTTACTCCCGGGGGGGTTTGTCGGAGCAGTACTTC.

This rearrangement joins TRBV6-1 to TRBJ2-1; TRBD1 matches at 10 bases. The CDR3 sequence is 14 residues long. The germline V gene has CDR1 MNHNS and CDR2 SASEGT. Trimming took 7 bases from V and 6 from J; bases not matched to a gene: 6. CDR3 residues: CASKRDRGRNEQFF. As DNA, the CDR3 is TGTGCCAGCAAAAGGGACAGGGGACGCAATGAGCAGTTCTTC.

V is TRBV2 and J is TRBJ2-1, with D tentatively TRBD2 (5 bases). The CDR3 extends over 15 amino acids. Germline V gives CDR1 SNHLY, CDR2 FYNNEI. Deletions cut 6 bases from V and 3 bases from J, with 15 bases between. CDR3 DNA sequence: TGTGCCAGCAGACAATATACGGAGGTCTACAATGAGCAGTTCTTC. This codes for CASRQYTEVYNEQFF.

The V call is TRBV7-9, the J call TRBJ1-4; a possible D gene is TRBD1 (5 bases). This CDR3 contains 11 residues. Germline CDR1 and CDR2: SEHNR and FQNEAQ (reference sequence). The V end lost 11 bases, the J end lost 4 bases, and 8 bases lay between the germline ends. CDR3 residues: CALQVNEKLFF. The CDR3 DNA reads as TGTGCCCTACAGGTTAATGAAAAACTGTTTTTT.

This clone was picked up a small number of times. The rearrangement links TRBV7-2 to TRBJ2-1; possibly TRBD2 for D (6 bases). The germline V gene encodes CDR1 SGHTA and CDR2 FQGNSA. This CDR3 contains 15 residues. Trimming removed 5 bases at V and 2 bases at J, with 13 bases between. This CDR3 reads CASSRTREAYNEQFF. The CDR3 DNA follows: TGTGCCAGCAGCAGAACCAGGGAGGCCTACAATGAGCAGTTCTTC. Combining the CDR3 with reference TRBV7-2 and TRBJ2-1 gives the whole variable domain GAGVSQSPSNKVTEKGKDVELRCDPISGHTALYWYRQSLGQGLEFLIYFQGNSAPDKSGLPSDRFSAERTGGSVSTLTIQRTQQEDSAVYLCASSRTREAYNEQFFGPGTRLTVL.

CDR3 residues: CASAAGGTDTQYF. DNA for the CDR3: TGTGCCAGCGCGGCGGGAGGGACAGATACGCAGTATTTT. The chain employs TRBV27 and TRBJ2-3, with 9 bases lining up with TRBD2. The CDR3 loop spans 13 amino acids. The germline V gene encodes CDR1 MNHEY and CDR2 SMNVEV (reference sequence). Unmatched junction bases numbered 3, after V lost 8 bases and J lost 3 bases.

The V and J genes are TRBV18 and TRBJ1-1; D may be TRBD1 (5 bases). The CDR3 length is 13 residues. V lost 2 bases to trimming and J lost 5 bases, with 9 bases between them. Per germline, CDR1 KGHSH and CDR2 LQKENI. The CDR3 region has the DNA TGTGCCAGCTCACCAAAAGGGGAAACTGAAGCTTTCTTT. Translation gives CASSPKGETEAFF. The full variable domain, completed using reference TRBV18 and TRBJ1-1, is NAGVMQNPRHLVRRRGQEARLRCSPMKGHSHVYWYRQLPEEGLKFMVYLQKENIIDESGMPKERFSAEFPKEGPSILRIQQVVRGDSAAYFCASSPKGETEAFFGQGTRLTVV.

V usage is TRBV2 and J usage is TRBJ2-7; tentatively, D is TRBD2 (5 bases). CDR1 is SNHLY and CDR2 is FYNNEI in the germline V gene. The CDR3 is 14 residues long. V gave up 7 bases and J gave up 6 bases, with 19 bases separating them. The CDR3 DNA is TGTGCCAGCATCCTGGGTCGGGAATCCCCCGAGCAGTACTTC. Protein: CASILGRESPEQYF.

This sequence joins TRBV18 and TRBJ2-5; 9 bases map to TRBD2. V shed 0 bases and J 7 bases; nucleotides not matched to a gene: 9. The CDR3 runs 16 residues. The germline gives CDR1 KGHSH, CDR2 LQKENI. DNA for the CDR3: TGTGCCAGCTCACCACCGCTCGCTAGCGGGAATTGGACCCAGTACTTC. Protein sequence: CASSPPLASGNWTQYF.

J is TRBJ2-3 and V is TRBV30; D gene uncertain. V lost 1 base, J lost 0 bases, and 5 bases lay in between. Looked up from germline, CDR1 is GTSNPN and CDR2 is SVGIG (reference sequence). The CDR3 extends over 13 amino acids. CDR3 sequence reads: CAWSGGSTDTQYF. CDR3 bases: TGTGCCTGGAGTGGGGGTAGCACAGATACGCAGTATTTT.

In this sample, this clone turned up once. This sequence joins TRBV7-3 and TRBJ2-1, with 7 bases that match TRBD2. The CDR3 covers 14 residues. Germline CDR1 reads SGHTA; CDR2 reads FQGTGA. V dropped 1 base and J dropped 7; count of bases not matched to a gene: 4. The CDR3 here is CASSLMSGGNEQFF. The DNA of the CDR3 is TGTGCCAGCAGCTTAATGTCGGGAGGTAATGAGCAGTTCTTC.

V gene TRBV19 combines with J gene TRBJ1-1; perhaps TRBD1 as D (5 bases). Trimming removed 3 bases at V and 1 base at J, with 9 bases between. The CDR3 consists of 14 residues. Germline assignment: CDR1 LNHDA and CDR2 SQIVND (reference sequence). The CDR3 sequence: CASSIVGENTEAFF. CDR3 nucleotide sequence: TGTGCCAGTAGTATCGTGGGGGAGAACACTGAAGCTTTCTTT. The entire variable domain, with the rest obtained from reference TRBV19 and TRBJ1-1, is as follows: DGGITQSPKYLFRKEGQNVTLSCEQNLNHDAMYWYRQDPGQGLRLIYYSQIVNDFQKGDIAEGYSVSREKKESFPLTVTSAQKNPTAFYLCASSIVGENTEAFFGQGTRLTVV.

CDR3 nucleotides: TGCGCCAGCAGTATTTATGCTAGCGGAAACACAGATACGCAGTATTTT. The encoded protein is CASSIYASGNTDTQYF. The V gene is TRBV5-1, the J gene TRBJ2-3, with 7 bases lining up with TRBD2. The CDR3 covers 16 residues. V lost 5 bases and J lost 2; bases outside the gene matches: 11. The V gene's germline CDR1 is SGHRS and CDR2 YFSETQ.

The J gene is TRBJ1-5, the V gene TRBV7-4; D not resolved. The CDR3 loop spans 14 amino acids. V lost 4 bases and J 5 bases, leaving 12 bases between the germline ends. Per germline, CDR1 SGHVT and CDR2 SQSDAQ. CDR3 sequence (DNA): TGTGCCAGCAGCTCTTCGTCTGCGGATCAGCCCCAGCATTTT. Translated: CASSSSSADQPQHF.

J is TRBJ1-1 and V is TRBV4-2; 10 positions agree with TRBD1. Germline V lookup: CDR1 LGHNA, CDR2 YNFKEQ. Losses at the gene ends were 4 bases for V and 1 base for J; bases not matched to a gene: 3. The CDR3 has 15 residues. The CDR3 nucleotides are TGTGCCAGCAGCCGCCGGACAGGGGGGAACACTGAAGCTTTCTTT. Translation gives CASSRRTGGNTEAFF.

This chain uses TRBV27 with TRBJ2-1, with no clear D. V was cut by 2 bases and J by 0 bases, with 23 bases left in between. Per germline, CDR1 MNHEY and CDR2 SMNVEV (reference sequence). The CDR3 has 20 residues. The CDR3 region has the DNA TGTGCCAGCAGTTTAATCGGGTTATTGCGGCGTCACAGCTCCTACAATGAGCAGTTCTTC. The encoded protein is CASSLIGLLRRHSSYNEQFF.